This T cell receptor (beta chain) was identified in a study of spatial heterogeneity in lung cancer. Study as a whole: Sequencing of follow-up PBMC samples took place when they were available, at a median of approximately two years after resection.

Whole-study findings and limits: Ubiquitous expanded tumor TCRs showed up in blood more at resection than follow-up.

Individual TCR cDNA molecules each bore their own unique molecular identifier. Via MiXCR, TCRdb re-called the 5' RACE reads, giving one row per CDR3 protein. The sample yields roughly 120,000 distinct CDR3 sequences, about 12% seen once. Time point denoted: blood at routine non-recurrence follow-up after resection. Frozen PBMC, nontumor lung or tumor provided whole RNA, which was sequenced unsorted. This clonotype has only a few counts. The antigen is undetermined. Sequencing used PBMCs, obtained at follow-up. This receptor was taken from a male donor with early-stage non-small cell lung cancer.

This CDR3 is CASSSRGRAYEQYF. The DNA for the CDR3 is TGTGCCAGCAGCTCTCGGGGAAGAGCCTACGAGCAGTACTTC. The chain employs TRBV9 and TRBJ2-7; D is perhaps TRBD2 (5 bases). The CDR3 sequence is 14 residues long. V lost 4 bases to trimming and J lost 2 bases, with 13 bases between them. Germline assignment: CDR1 SGDLS and CDR2 YYNGEE.